A selection of T cell receptor beta chains follows, all from one sample in a study of cytomegalovirus exposure and HLA in healthy donors. Data came from immunoSEQ multiplex PCR; TCRdb stores just in-frame clones and leaves some out. The table shows approximately 140,000 clones, with 70% to 85% occurring only once. The specimen sequenced was PBMCs. These receptors were taken from a man aged 40-49 years in good health and CMV-seronegative. CDR3s include the opening cysteine and the closing phenylalanine or tryptophan. The order of the fields is CDR3 protein, V gene, J gene.

CDR3aa: CASSYRGGGYTF
v_gene: TRBV6-5
j_gene: TRBJ1-2

CDR3aa: CASSLEDISNTGELFF
v_gene: TRBV5-1
j_gene: TRBJ2-2

CDR3aa: CASSVVRSDGELFF
v_gene: TRBV9
j_gene: TRBJ2-2

CDR3aa: CASSDELLRSSGNTIYF
v_gene: TRBV2
j_gene: TRBJ1-3

CDR3aa: CASRLAGGGPDTQYF
v_gene: TRBV6-6
j_gene: TRBJ2-3

CDR3aa: CASKLVGASTDTQYF
v_gene: TRBV19
j_gene: TRBJ2-3

CDR3aa: CSSSQEAWNYEQYF
v_gene: TRBV7-9
j_gene: TRBJ2-7

CDR3aa: CASSSIGGARSNEKLFF
v_gene: TRBV28
j_gene: TRBJ1-4

CDR3aa: CASSLAVTAGETQYF
v_gene: TRBV7-7
j_gene: TRBJ2-5

CDR3aa: CASSLIGGVAGDTQYF
v_gene: TRBV5-1
j_gene: TRBJ2-3

CDR3aa: CASGPSGVGEQYF
v_gene: TRBV6-1
j_gene: TRBJ2-7

CDR3aa: CATSRDRGYEQYF
v_gene: TRBV15
j_gene: TRBJ2-7

CDR3aa: CASSLGVSGGFPSDTQYF
v_gene: TRBV7-6
j_gene: TRBJ2-3

CDR3aa: CASSLAFRYEQYF
v_gene: TRBV19
j_gene: TRBJ2-7

CDR3aa: CASSLEGGGAGELFF
v_gene: TRBV5-4
j_gene: TRBJ2-2

CDR3aa: CASSPFLQREGTDTQYF
v_gene: TRBV28
j_gene: TRBJ2-3

CDR3aa: CASSTGTAYYGYTF
v_gene: TRBV19
j_gene: TRBJ1-2

CDR3aa: CASSLHEYRDLEFTGELFF
v_gene: TRBV28
j_gene: TRBJ2-2

CDR3aa: CASSLGRGKSPLHF
v_gene: TRBV7-2
j_gene: TRBJ1-6

CDR3aa: CASRADRAHTEAFF
v_gene: TRBV7-6
j_gene: TRBJ1-1

CDR3aa: CAISEGTHTQYF
v_gene: TRBV10-3
j_gene: TRBJ2-3